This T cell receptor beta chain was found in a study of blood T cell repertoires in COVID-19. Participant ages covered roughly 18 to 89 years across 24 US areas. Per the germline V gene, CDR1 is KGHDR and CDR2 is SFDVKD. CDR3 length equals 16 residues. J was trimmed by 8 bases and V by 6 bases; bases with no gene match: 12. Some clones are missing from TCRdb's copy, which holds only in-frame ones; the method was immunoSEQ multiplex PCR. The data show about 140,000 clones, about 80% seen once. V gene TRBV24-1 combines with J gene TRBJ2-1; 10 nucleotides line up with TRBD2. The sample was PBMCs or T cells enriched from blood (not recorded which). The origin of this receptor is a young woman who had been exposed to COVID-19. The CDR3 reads CATSLGGASGSDEQFF. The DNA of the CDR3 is TGTGCCACCAGTTTGGGAGGGGCTAGCGGGAGCGATGAGCAGTTCTTC.